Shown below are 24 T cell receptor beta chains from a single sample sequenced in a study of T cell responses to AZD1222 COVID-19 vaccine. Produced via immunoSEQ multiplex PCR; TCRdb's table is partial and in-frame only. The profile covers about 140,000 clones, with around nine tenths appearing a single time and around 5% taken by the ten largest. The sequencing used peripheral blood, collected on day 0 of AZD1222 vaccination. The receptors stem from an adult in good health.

CDR3 sequence: CASSLKRWGDGYTF. In DNA, the CDR3 is TGTGCCAGCAGCCTAAAGAGGTGGGGGGATGGCTACACCTTC. The chain recombines TRBV7-8 with TRBJ1-2, with D maybe TRBD1 (5 bases). The CDR3 loop spans 14 amino acids. V shed 5 bases and J shed 6 bases, with 16 bases lying between them. CDR1 and CDR2 from the germline V gene are SGHVS and FQNEAQ.

This chain's CDR3 is CASSPPGPTNQPQHF. CDR3 nucleotide sequence: TGTGCCAGCTCACCTCCGGGACCCACTAATCAGCCCCAGCATTTT. This rearrangement joins TRBV18 to TRBJ1-5, with D possibly being TRBD1 (5 bases). V lost 3 bases and J lost 4, with 13 bases in between. The germline CDR1 and CDR2 sequences are KGHSH and LQKENI. The CDR3 covers 15 residues. Looking up the rest from reference TRBV18 and TRBJ1-5 gives the full variable domain: NAGVMQNPRHLVRRRGQEARLRCSPMKGHSHVYWYRQLPEEGLKFMVYLQKENIIDESGMPKERFSAEFPKEGPSILRIQQVVRGDSAAYFCASSPPGPTNQPQHFGDGTRLSIL.

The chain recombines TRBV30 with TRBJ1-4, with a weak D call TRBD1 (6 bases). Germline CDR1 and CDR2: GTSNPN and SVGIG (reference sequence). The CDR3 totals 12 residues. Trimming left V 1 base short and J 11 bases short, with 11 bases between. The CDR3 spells CAWSEIGGKLFF. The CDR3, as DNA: TGTGCCTGGAGTGAAATAGGGGGGAAACTGTTTTTT.

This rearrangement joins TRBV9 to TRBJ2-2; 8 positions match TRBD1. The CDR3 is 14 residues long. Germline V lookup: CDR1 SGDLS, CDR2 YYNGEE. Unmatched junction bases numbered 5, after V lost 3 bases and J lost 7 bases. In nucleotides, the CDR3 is TGTGCCAGCAGCGCCTCAGGGGGCGGCGGGGAGCTGTTTTTT. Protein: CASSASGGGGELFF.

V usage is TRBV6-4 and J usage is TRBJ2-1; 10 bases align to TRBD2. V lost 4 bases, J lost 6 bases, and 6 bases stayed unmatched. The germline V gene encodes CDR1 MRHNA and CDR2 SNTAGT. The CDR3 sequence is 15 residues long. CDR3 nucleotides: TGTGCCAGCAGTGCCCTAGCGGGGGAGGGCAATGAGCAGTTCTTC. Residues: CASSALAGEGNEQFF.

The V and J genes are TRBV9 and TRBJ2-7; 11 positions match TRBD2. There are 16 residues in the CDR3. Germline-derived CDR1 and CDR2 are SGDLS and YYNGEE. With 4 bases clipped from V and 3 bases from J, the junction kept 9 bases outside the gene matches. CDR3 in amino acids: CASSPRLAGSSYEQYF. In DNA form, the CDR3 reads TGTGCCAGCAGCCCTCGACTAGCGGGAAGCAGCTACGAGCAGTACTTC.

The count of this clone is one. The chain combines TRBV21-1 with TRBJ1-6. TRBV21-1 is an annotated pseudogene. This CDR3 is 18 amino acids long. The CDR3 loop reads CASSKGGSRISYNSPLHF. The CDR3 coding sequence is TGTGCCAGCAGCAAAGGAGGCTCGCGGATCTCCTATAATTCACCCCTCCACTTT.

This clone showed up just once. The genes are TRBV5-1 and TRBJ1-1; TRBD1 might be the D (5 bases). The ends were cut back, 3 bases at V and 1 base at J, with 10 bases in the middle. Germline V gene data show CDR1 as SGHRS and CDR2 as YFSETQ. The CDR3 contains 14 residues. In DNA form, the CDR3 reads TGCGCCAGCAGCTACTCGACAGCGAACACTGAAGCTTTCTTT. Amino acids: CASSYSTANTEAFF.

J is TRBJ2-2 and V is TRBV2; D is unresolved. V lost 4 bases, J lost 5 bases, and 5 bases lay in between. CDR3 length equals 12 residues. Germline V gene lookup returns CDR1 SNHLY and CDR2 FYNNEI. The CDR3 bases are TGTGCCAGCAGTGTAGGGACCGGGGAGCTGTTTTTT. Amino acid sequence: CASSVGTGELFF.

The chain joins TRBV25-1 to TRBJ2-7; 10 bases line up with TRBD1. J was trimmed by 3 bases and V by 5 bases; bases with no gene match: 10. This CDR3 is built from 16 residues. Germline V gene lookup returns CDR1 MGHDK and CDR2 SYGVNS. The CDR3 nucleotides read TGTGCCAGCAGTCCACAACCGGGACAGGGGTTCTACGAGCAGTACTTC. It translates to CASSPQPGQGFYEQYF.

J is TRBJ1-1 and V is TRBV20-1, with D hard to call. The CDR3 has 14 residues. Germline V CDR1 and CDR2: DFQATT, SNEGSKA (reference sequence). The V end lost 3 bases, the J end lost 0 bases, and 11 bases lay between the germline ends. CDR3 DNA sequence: TGCAGTGCTAGTCAGACAAGCCTGAACACTGAAGCTTTCTTT. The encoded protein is CSASQTSLNTEAFF.

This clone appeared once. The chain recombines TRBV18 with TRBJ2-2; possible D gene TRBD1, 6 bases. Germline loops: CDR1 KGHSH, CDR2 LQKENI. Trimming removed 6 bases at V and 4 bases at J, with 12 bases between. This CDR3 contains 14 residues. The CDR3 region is CASSPLGATGELFF. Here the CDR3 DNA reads TGTGCCAGCTCCCCCCTGGGGGCCACCGGGGAGCTGTTTTTT.

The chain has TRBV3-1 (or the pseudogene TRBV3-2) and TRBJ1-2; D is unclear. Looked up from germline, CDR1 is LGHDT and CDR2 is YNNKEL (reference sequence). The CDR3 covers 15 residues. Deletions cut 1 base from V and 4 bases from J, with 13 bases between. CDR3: CASSQVGQTTYGYTF. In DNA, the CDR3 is TGTGCCAGCAGCCAAGTGGGCCAGACGACCTATGGCTACACCTTC.

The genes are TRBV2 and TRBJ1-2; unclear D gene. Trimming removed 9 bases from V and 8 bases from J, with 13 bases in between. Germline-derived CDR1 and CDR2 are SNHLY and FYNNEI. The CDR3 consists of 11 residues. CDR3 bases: TGTGCCAGGGGTATAGGGTCCGGCTACACCTTC. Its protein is CARGIGSGYTF.

The CDR3: CATSRGVGNTEAFF. The CDR3 DNA sequence: TGTGCCACCAGCAGAGGGGTAGGAAACACTGAAGCTTTCTTT. This sequence joins TRBV15 and TRBJ1-1, with D unresolved. Trimming left V 1 base short and J 2 bases short, with 8 bases between. The CDR3 contains 14 residues. Germline V gene data show CDR1 as LNHNV and CDR2 as YYDKDF (reference sequence).

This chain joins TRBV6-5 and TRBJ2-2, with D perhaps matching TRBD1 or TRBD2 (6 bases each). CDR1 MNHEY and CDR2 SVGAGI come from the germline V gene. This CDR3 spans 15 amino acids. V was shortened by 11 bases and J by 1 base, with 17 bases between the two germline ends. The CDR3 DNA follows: TGTGCCGCTAGGTTTAGGGGGGAGAACACCGGGGAGCTGTTTTTT. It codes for CAARFRGENTGELFF.

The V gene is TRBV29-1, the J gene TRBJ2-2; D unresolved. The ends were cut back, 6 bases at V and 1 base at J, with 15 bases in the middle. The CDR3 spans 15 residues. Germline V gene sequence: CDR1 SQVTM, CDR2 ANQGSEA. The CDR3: CSVVKASLNTGELFF. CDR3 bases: TGCAGCGTCGTAAAAGCCAGTTTGAACACCGGGGAGCTGTTTTTT.

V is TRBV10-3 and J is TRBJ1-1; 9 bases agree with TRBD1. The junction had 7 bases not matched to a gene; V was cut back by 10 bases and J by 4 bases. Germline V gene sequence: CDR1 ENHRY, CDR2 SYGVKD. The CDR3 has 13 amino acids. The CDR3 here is CATGTGLSTEAFF. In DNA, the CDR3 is TGTGCCACCGGGACAGGGTTGAGCACTGAAGCTTTCTTT.

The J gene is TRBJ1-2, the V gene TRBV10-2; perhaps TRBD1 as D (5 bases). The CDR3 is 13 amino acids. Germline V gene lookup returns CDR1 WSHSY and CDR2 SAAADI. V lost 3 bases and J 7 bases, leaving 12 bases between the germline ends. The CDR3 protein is CASSEGRATGYTF. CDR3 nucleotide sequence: TGCGCCAGCAGTGAAGGCAGGGCGACTGGCTACACCTTC.

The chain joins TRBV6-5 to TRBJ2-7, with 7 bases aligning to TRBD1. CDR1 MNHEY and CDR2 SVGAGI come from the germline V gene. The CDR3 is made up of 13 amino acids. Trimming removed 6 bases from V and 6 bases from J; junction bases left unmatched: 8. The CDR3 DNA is TGTGCCAGCAGAGCGACAGGGTCCGGCGAGCAGTACTTC. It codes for CASRATGSGEQYF.

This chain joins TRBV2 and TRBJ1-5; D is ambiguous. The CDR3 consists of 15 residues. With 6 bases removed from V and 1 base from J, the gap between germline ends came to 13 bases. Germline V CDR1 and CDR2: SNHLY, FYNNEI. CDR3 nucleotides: TGTGCCAGCAGGGGAGAGGTGATAAGCAATCAGCCCCAGCATTTT. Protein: CASRGEVISNQPQHF.

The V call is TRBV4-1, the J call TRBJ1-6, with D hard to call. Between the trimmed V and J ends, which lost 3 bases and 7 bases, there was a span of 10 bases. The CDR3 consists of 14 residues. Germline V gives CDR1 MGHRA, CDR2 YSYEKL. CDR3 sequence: CASSHGFLNSPLHF. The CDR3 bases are TGCGCCAGCAGCCATGGGTTTTTGAATTCACCCCTCCACTTT.

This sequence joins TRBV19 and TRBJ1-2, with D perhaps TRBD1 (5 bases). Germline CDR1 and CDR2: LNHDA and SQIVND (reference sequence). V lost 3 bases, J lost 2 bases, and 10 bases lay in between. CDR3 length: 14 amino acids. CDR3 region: CASSIGTGNYGYTF. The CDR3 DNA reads TGTGCCAGTAGTATCGGGACGGGGAACTATGGCTACACCTTC.

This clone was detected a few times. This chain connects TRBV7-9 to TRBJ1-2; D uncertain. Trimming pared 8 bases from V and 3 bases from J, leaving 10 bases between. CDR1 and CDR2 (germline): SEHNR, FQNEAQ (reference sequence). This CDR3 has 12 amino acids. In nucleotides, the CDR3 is TGTGCCAGCGATGGGCAGTACTATGGCTACACCTTC. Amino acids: CASDGQYYGYTF.